The 5 T cell receptor beta chains below were found in one sample sequenced in a study of blood T cell repertoires in COVID-19 (dated by TCRdb to between 2020 and 2021). The library was obtained by the immunoSEQ multiplex PCR assay. This is the immuneACCESS table as TCRdb keeps it, with only in-frame sequences that have V and J called. A part of the clones is gone; compared with another copy, unresolved V genes explain less than half, and the rest is unexplained. Counted in this sample were about 54,000 clones; approximately 80% of them appeared once. In total, the top ten clones hold approximately 5.7% of the sample. What was sequenced was peripheral blood. Receptor source: a woman aged 60 to 75 with acute or convalescent COVID-19.

This clone was detected a few times. The V and J genes are TRBV7-8 and TRBJ2-7; tentatively, D is TRBD2 (5 bases). CDR3 length: 12 amino acids. Looked up from germline, CDR1 is SGHVS and CDR2 is FQNEAQ. V shed 1 base and J shed 5 bases, with 6 bases lying between them. This CDR3 reads CASSLGGDEQYF. CDR3 DNA: TGTGCCAGCAGCTTAGGGGGAGACGAGCAGTACTTC.

The chain uses TRBV30 and TRBJ1-2; 7 bases match TRBD1. Per germline, CDR1 GTSNPN and CDR2 SVGIG (reference sequence). CDR3 length equals 11 residues. The V and J ends lost 4 bases and 7 bases, in that order; junction bases with no gene match: 3. CDR3 nucleotides: TGTGCCTGGAACAGGGGACTTGGCTACACCTTC. Translating gives CAWNRGLGYTF.

The chain recombines TRBV3-1 (or the pseudogene TRBV3-2) with TRBJ1-5, with TRBD1 as a possible D gene (5 bases). Germline V gives CDR1 LGHDT, CDR2 YNNKEL (reference sequence). This CDR3 has 16 amino acids. V was cut by 0 bases and J by 7 bases, with 16 bases left in between. This CDR3 is CASSQEWSGVSQPQHF. In nucleotides, the CDR3 is TGTGCCAGCAGCCAAGAATGGTCGGGGGTCTCCCAGCCCCAGCATTTT.

Only a few counts were recorded for this clone. The chain carries TRBV6-2 or TRBV6-3 and TRBJ1-5; no clear D. The V end was cut by 5 bases, the J end by 6 bases, with 5 bases between. Germline CDR1 and CDR2: MNHEY and SVGEGT. The CDR3 runs to 11 residues. The CDR3 sequence: CASSQSQPQHF. The CDR3 region has the DNA TGTGCCAGCAGTCAATCTCAGCCCCAGCATTTT.

This sequence joins TRBV3-1 (or the pseudogene TRBV3-2) and TRBJ2-1, with a possible D match to TRBD2 (7 bases). V was clipped by 5 bases and J by 6 bases, with 17 bases between them. This CDR3 comprises 15 residues. CDR1 and CDR2 from the germline V gene are LGHDT and YNNKEL (reference sequence). CDR3 amino acids: CASSTGGSSVNEQFF. The CDR3 DNA reads as TGTGCCAGCAGCACGGGGGGCTCCTCGGTCAATGAGCAGTTCTTC.